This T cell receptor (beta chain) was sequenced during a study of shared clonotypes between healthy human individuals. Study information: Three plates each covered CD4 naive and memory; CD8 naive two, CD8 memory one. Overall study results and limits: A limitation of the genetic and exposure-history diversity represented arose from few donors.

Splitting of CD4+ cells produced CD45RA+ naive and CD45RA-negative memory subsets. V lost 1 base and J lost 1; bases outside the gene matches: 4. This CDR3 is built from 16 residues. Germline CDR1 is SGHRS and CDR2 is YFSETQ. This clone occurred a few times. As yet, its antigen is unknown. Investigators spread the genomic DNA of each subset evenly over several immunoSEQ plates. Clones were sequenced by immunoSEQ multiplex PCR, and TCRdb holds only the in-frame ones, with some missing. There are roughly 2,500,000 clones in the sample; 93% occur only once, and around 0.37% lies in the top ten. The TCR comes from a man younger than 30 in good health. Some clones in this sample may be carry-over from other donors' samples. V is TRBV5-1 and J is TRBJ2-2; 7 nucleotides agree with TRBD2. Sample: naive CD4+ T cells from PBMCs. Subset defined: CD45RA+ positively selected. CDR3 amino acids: CASSLSAGRNTGELFF. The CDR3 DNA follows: TGCGCCAGCAGCTTGTCAGCGGGACGGAACACCGGGGAGCTGTTTTTT.